This T cell receptor beta chain was identified in a study of T-cell memory formation after mild COVID-19. Across the whole study: TCR clusters were largely donor specific.

This clonotype was seen only a few times. MiXCR, run by TCRdb on the 5' RACE reads, gives a single entry per CDR3 protein. The data hold 190,000 or so distinct CDR3 sequences, with around 21% observed a single time. This CDR3 has 14 residues. V lost 7 bases and J lost 0; bases outside the gene matches: 4. Germline V gene sequence: CDR1 SGDLS, CDR2 YYNGEE. Material: PBMCs or a T cell subset sorted from them (not recorded which). This TCR was sampled from an adult woman who had mild COVID-19 (a few samples of this study predate the infection). Cell type and time point are not known. The V gene is TRBV9, the J gene TRBJ2-3; TRBD2 matches at 8 bases. DNA for the CDR3: TGTGCCAGCGGTAGCGGGACTAGCACAGATACGCAGTATTTT. Protein sequence: CASGSGTSTDTQYF. The full variable domain, in which reference TRBV9 and TRBJ2-3 provide the parts outside the CDR3, is DSGVTQTPKHLITATGQRVTLRCSPRSGDLSVYWYQQSLDQGLQFLIQYYNGEERAKGNILERFSAQQFPDLHSELNLSSLELGDSALYFCASGSGTSTDTQYFGPGTRLTVL.